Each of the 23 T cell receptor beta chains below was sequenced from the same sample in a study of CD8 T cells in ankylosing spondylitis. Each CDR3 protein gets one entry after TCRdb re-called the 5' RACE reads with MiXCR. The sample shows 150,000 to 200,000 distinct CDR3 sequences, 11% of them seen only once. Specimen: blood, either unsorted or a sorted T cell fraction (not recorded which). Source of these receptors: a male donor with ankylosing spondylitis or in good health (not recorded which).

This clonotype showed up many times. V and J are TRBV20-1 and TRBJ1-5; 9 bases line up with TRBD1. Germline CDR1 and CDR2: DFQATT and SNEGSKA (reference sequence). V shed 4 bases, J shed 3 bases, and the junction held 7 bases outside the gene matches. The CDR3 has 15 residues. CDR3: CSAMGQGGPNQPQHF. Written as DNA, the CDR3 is TGCAGTGCTATGGGACAGGGAGGACCCAATCAGCCCCAGCATTTT.

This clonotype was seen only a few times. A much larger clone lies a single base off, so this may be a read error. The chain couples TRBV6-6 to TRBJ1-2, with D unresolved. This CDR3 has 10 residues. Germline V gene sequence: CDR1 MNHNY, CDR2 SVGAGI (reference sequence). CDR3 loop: CVSGLYGYTF. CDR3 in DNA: TGTGTCAGCGGCCTCTATGGCTACACCTTC.

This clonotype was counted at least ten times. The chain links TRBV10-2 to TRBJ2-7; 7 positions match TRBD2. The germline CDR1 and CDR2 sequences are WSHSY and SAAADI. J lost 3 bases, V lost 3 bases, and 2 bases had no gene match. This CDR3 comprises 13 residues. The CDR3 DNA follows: TGCGCCAGCAGTGAAGTAGCGGGCTACGAGCAGTACTTC. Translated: CASSEVAGYEQYF.

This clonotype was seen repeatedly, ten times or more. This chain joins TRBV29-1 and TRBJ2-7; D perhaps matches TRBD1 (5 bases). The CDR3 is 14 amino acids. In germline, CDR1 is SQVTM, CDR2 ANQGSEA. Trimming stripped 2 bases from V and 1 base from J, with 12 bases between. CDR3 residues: CSVERSGNSYEQYF. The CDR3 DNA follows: TGCAGCGTTGAACGTTCAGGGAATTCCTACGAGCAGTACTTC.

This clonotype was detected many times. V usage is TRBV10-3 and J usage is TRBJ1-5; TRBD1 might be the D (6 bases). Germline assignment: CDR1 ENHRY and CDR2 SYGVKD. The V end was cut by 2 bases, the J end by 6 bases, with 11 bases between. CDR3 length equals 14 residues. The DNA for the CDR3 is TGTGCCATCAGTGAGGTTCCAGGGGTTCAGCCCCAGCATTTT. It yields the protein CAISEVPGVQPQHF.

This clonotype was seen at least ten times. The CDR3 DNA reads TGCAGCGTGATTGAGACTAGCGGACTATACAATGAGCAGTTCTTC. It specifies CSVIETSGLYNEQFF. The chain carries TRBV29-1 and TRBJ2-1; 9 bases fit TRBD2. The germline V gene has CDR1 SQVTM and CDR2 ANQGSEA. The CDR3 spans 15 residues. V lost 6 bases to trimming and J lost 4 bases; unmatched junction nucleotides: 10.

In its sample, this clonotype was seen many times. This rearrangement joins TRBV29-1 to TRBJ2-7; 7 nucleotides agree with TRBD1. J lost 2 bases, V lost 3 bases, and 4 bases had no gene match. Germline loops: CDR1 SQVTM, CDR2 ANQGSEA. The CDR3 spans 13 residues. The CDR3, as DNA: TGCAGCGTTGAGAGTGACAGGGCCTACGAGCAGTACTTC. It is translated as CSVESDRAYEQYF.

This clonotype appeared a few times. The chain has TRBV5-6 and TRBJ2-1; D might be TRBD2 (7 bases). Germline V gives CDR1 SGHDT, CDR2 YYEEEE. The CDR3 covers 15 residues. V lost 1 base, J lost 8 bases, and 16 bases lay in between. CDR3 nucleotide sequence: TGTGCCAGCAGCTTGTTCGGGGGGCGCTTGGATGAGCAGTTCTTC. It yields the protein CASSLFGGRLDEQFF.

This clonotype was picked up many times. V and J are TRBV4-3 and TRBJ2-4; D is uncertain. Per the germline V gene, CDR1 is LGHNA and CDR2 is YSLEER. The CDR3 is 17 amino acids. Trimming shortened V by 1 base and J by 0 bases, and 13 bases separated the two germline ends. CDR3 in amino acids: CASSQGFGGVAKNIQYF. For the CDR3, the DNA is TGCGCCAGCAGCCAAGGTTTCGGTGGGGTAGCCAAAAACATTCAGTACTTC.

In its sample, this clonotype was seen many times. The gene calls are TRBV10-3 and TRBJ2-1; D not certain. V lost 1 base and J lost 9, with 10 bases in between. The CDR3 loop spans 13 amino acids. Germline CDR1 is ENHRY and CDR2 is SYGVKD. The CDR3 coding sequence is TGTGCCATCAGTGAGTATAGTCCGGGTGAGCAGTTCTTC. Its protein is CAISEYSPGEQFF.

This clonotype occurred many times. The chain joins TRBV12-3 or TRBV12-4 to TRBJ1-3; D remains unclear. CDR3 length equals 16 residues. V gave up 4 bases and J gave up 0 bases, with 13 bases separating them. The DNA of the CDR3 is TGTGCCAGCAGTTACGGACGGAGCAGCTCTGGAAACACCATATATTTT. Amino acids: CASSYGRSSSGNTIYF.

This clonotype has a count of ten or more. DNA of the CDR3: TGTGCCAGCAGCGGGACAGGGGGTTCCTCAGATACGCAGTATTTT. Protein sequence: CASSGTGGSSDTQYF. J is TRBJ2-3 and V is TRBV6-1; 11 bases are shared with TRBD1. The CDR3 length is 15 residues. Germline CDR1 is MNHNS and CDR2 is SASEGT. Trimming at V came to 6 bases and at J to 4 bases, leaving 6 bases not matched to a gene.

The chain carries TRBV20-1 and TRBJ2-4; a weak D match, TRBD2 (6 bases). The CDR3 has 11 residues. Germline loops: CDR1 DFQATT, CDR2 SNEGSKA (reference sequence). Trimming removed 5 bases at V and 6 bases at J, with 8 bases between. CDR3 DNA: TGCAGTGCTCCGCGGGGAAACATTCAGTACTTC. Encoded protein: CSAPRGNIQYF.

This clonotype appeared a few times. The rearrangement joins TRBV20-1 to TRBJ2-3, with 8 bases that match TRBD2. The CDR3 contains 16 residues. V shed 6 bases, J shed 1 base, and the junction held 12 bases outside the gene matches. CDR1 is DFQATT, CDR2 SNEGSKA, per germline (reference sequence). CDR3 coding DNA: TGCAGTGCGAGTCGACTAGCGCGGGGGGGCACAGATACGCAGTATTTT. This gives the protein CSASRLARGGTDTQYF.

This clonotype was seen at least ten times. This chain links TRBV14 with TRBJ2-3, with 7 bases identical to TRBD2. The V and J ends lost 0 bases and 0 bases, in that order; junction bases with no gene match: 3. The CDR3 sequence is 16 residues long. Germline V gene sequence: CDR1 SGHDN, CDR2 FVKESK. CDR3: CASSQEAGVSTDTQYF. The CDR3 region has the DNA TGTGCCAGCAGCCAAGAGGCGGGAGTTAGCACAGATACGCAGTATTTT.

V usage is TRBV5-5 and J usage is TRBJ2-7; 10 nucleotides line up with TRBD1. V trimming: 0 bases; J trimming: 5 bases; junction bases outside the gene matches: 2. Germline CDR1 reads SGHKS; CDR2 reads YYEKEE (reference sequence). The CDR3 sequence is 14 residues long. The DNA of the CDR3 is TGTGCCAGCAGCTTGGGACAGGGGGCTGACGAGCAGTACTTC. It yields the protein CASSLGQGADEQYF.

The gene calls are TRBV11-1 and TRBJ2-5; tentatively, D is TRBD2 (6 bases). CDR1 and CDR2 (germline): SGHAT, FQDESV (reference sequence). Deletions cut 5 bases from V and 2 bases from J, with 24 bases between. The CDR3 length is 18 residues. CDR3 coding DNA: TGTGCCAGCAGCCCTCTCCCCTCACTAGTGGGGGGACAAGAGACCCAGTACTTC. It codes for CASSPLPSLVGGQETQYF.

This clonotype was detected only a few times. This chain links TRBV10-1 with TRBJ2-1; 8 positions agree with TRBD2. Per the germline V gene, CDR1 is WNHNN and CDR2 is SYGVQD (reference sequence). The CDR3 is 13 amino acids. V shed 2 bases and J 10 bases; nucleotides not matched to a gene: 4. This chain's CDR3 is CASSEKVAGEQFF. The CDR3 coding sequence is TGCGCCAGCAGTGAGAAGGTAGCGGGGGAGCAGTTCTTC.

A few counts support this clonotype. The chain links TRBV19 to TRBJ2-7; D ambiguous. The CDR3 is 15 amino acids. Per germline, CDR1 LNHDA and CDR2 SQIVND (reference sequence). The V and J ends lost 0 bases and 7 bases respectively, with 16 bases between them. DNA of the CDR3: TGTGCCAGTAGTATAGACCCCCAACCCGACCGAGAGCAGTACTTC. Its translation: CASSIDPQPDREQYF.

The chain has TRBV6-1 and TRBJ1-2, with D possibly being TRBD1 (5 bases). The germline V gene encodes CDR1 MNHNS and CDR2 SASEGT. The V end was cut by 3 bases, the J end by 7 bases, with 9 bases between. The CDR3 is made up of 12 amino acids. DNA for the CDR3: TGTGCCAGCAGTGACGGAGGGGTTGGCTACACCTTC. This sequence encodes CASSDGGVGYTF.

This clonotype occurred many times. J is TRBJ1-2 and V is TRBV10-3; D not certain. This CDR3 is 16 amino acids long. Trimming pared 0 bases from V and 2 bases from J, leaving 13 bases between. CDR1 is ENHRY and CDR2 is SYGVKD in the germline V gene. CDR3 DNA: TGTGCCATCAGTGAGTCGAGAGGGAGTTTGAACTATGGCTACACCTTC. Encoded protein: CAISESRGSLNYGYTF.

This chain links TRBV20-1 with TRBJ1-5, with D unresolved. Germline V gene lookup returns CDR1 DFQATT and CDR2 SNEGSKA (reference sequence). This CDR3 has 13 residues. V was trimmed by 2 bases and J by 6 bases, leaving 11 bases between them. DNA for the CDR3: TGCAGTGCTAGACAGGCTCAAGGTCAGCCCCAGCATTTT. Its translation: CSARQAQGQPQHF.

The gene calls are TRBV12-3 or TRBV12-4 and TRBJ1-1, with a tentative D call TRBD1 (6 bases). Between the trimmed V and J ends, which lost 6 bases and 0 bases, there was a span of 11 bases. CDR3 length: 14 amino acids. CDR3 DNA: TGTGCCAGCAGCCCCAGGGGCTTGAACACTGAAGCTTTCTTT. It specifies CASSPRGLNTEAFF.